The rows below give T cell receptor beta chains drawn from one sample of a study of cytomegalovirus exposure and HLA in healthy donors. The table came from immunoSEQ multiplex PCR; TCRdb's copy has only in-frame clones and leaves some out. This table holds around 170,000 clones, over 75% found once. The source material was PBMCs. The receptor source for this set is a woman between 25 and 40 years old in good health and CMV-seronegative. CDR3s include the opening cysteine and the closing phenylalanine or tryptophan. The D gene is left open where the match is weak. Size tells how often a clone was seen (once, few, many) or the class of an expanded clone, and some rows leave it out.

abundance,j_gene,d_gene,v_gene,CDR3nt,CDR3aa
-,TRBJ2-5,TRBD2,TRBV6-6,TGTGCCAGCAGTACCCCCTCGGGGGGGGCCCAAGAGACCCAGTACTTC,CASSTPSGGAQETQYF
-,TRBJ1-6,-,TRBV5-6,TGTGCCAGCAGCTTGGTTGGCAGGGGAAAAGATTCACCCCTCCACTTT,CASSLVGRGKDSPLHF
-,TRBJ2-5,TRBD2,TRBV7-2,TGTGCCAGCAGCAAAAGAACTAGCGGGGGGACGTACCAAGAGACCCAGTACTTC,CASSKRTSGGTYQETQYF
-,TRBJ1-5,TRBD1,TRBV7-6,TGTGCCAGCAGCTTCCCACGAAAGGGACAGCCTGGCAATCAGCCCCAGCATTTT,CASSFPRKGQPGNQPQHF
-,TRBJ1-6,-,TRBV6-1,TGTGCCAGCAGTGAAGCATGGGGGGTGAATTCACCCCTCCACTTT,CASSEAWGVNSPLHF
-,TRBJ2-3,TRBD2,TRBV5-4,TGTGCCAGCAGCTGGCCTAGCGGGGGGTCGACAGATACGCAGTATTTT,CASSWPSGGSTDTQYF
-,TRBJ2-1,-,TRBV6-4,TGTGCCAGCAGGAGACAGGCAAGCTCCTACAATGAGCAGTTCTTC,CASRRQASSYNEQFF
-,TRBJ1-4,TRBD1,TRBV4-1,TGCGCCAGCAGCCCAGCTGACAGGGAAGCTAATGAAAAACTGTTTTTT,CASSPADREANEKLFF
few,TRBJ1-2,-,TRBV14,TGTGCCAGCAGCCGTGACAGGAGCTATGGCTACACCTTC,CASSRDRSYGYTF
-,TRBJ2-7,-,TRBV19,TGTGCCAGTAGGGGGAGGACAGGCGGCTCCTACGAGCAGTACTTC,CASRGRTGGSYEQYF
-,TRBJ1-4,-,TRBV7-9,TGTGCCAGCAGGGACTCTGAAAGACTGTTTTTT,CASRDSERLFF
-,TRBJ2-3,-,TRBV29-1,TGCAGCGTTGAAGAGGGGGCGAGAACAGATACGCAGTATTTT,CSVEEGARTDTQYF
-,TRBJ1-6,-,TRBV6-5,TGTGCCAGCAGTTACTCGTGGGACTTTAATTCACCCCTCCACTTT,CASSYSWDFNSPLHF
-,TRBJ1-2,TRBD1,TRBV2,TGTGCCAGCAAACCCGGACAGGGGGAGATCTATGGCTACACCTTC,CASKPGQGEIYGYTF
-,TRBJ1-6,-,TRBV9,TGTGCCAGCAGCCCTACGTCCGGGATGGGTTCACCCCTCCACTTT,CASSPTSGMGSPLHF
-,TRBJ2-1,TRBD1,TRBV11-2,TGTGCCAGCAGCCCGGGACAGGGACCCCACAATGAGCAGTTCTTC,CASSPGQGPHNEQFF
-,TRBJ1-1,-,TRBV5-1,TGCGCCAGCAGCTTGGGGGCGAACACTGAAGCTTTCTTT,CASSLGANTEAFF
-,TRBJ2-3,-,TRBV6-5,TGTGCCAGCAGTTACCGGAGGGCGGAGGAAAGGCAGTATTTT,CASSYRRAEERQYF
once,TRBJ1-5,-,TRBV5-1,TGCGCCAGCAGCGAGGAGGGAGGGCATTATAGCAATCAGCCCCAGCATTTT,CASSEEGGHYSNQPQHF
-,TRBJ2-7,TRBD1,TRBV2,TGTGCCAGCAGAAGACAGGGCTGCTTC,CASRRQGCF
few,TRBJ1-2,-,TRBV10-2,TGCGCCAGCAGTGATTTCAGACCCGGGGTGACGGGCTACACCTTC,CASSDFRPGVTGYTF
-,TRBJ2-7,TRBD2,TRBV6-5,TGTGCCAGCAGTGTTCCGGGACTACCCGCCTACGAGCAGTACTTC,CASSVPGLPAYEQYF